This paragraph reports one T cell receptor beta chain. This entry comes from a study of shared clonotypes between healthy human individuals. The CDR3 loop spans 12 amino acids. Per germline, CDR1 SGHTA and CDR2 FQGTGA. Trimming left V 2 bases short and J 4 bases short, with 5 bases between. Using immunoSEQ multiplex PCR, the repertoire was profiled, and TCRdb retains in-frame clones only, with some absent. This table holds some 1,400,000 clones, roughly 96% found once. This TCR was sampled from a young man in good health. The chain joins TRBV7-3 to TRBJ1-2; D is unresolved. Sequencing was performed on naive CD4+ T cells sorted from blood. Subset indicated: CD45RA+ positively selected. The CDR3 sequence: CASSLDGYGYTF. The CDR3 nucleotides read TGTGCCAGCAGCTTAGATGGCTATGGCTACACCTTC.